The source of this T cell receptor (beta chain) is a study of blood T cell repertoires in COVID-19. The wider study: The origin of the acute and convalescent COVID-19 samples was the United States, Italy and Spain. Sample material is recorded as cDNA or gDNA derived from T cells, B-cell-depleted T cells, or PBMCs.

This clone has a single count. Between the trimmed V and J ends, which lost 0 bases and 7 bases, there was a span of 10 bases. The germline gives CDR1 MNHEY, CDR2 SVGAGI. The CDR3 is made up of 13 amino acids. Assay used: immunoSEQ multiplex PCR; TCRdb lists only in-frame clones, some missing. The sample carries 200,000 to 250,000 clones, around 91% recorded once. The study recruited people aged about 18 to 90 years across more than 20 US areas. Participant reports of clinical history set cohort assignment. The sample was PBMCs or T cells enriched from blood (not recorded which). The TCR originated in a man aged 25-45 years who had been exposed to COVID-19. The chain employs TRBV6-5 and TRBJ2-7; perhaps TRBD2 as D (6 bases). The CDR3 DNA sequence: TGTGCCAGCAGTTACTCACATGGGGGGGAGCAGTACTTC. Encoded protein: CASSYSHGGEQYF.